Below are 3 T cell receptor beta chains sequenced from a single sample in a study of cytomegalovirus exposure and HLA in healthy donors. PCR employed 60 Vbeta and 13 Jbeta primers. Only in-frame clones appear in the TCRdb table, and some are missing; sequencing was by immunoSEQ multiplex PCR. The data show some 200,000 clones, around 85% seen once. Sample: PBMCs. The receptors here all came from a girl aged 2 to 10 in good health and CMV-seronegative.

The rearrangement links TRBV6-5 to TRBJ1-2, with D possibly being TRBD1 (5 bases). CDR1 and CDR2 (germline): MNHEY, SVGAGI. This CDR3 spans 15 amino acids. V dropped 11 bases and J dropped 1 base, with 20 bases sitting between them. The CDR3 DNA reads TGTGCCTCCAGGGAGGAAAGATCGGGTAACTATGGCTACACCTTC. Translation: CASREERSGNYGYTF.

The V call is TRBV5-6, the J call TRBJ2-4; D remains unclear. CDR1 is SGHDT, CDR2 YYEEEE, per germline. The CDR3 is 14 amino acids. Trimming pared 2 bases from V and 1 base from J, leaving 7 bases between. The CDR3 nucleotides read TGTGCCAGCAGCTTATTCGCGGCCAAAAACATTCAGTACTTC. It encodes CASSLFAAKNIQYF.

Regarding this clone: The junction departs from germline at one end; a sequencing error may be responsible. The V gene is TRBV7-9, the J gene TRBJ2-7; TRBD2 aligns across 8 bases. The CDR3 runs 15 residues. The germline V gene has CDR1 SEHNR and CDR2 FQNEAQ (reference sequence). The CDR3 region is CSSSSPGGGRHEQYF. The CDR3 DNA follows: TGTTCCAGCAGCTCCCCTGGCGGGGGGCGCCACGAGCAGTACTTC.